The 27 T cell receptor beta chains in this list originate from one sample, sequenced in a study of CD8+ T cells in alopecia areata. TCR sequencing used cDNA made by reverse transcription of extracted RNA. Produced via immunoSEQ multiplex PCR; TCRdb's table is partial and in-frame only. This table has 200,000 to 250,000 clones, 56% appearing once. The sample was CD8+ T cells sorted from blood. Receptors originate from a human donor in good health.

V gene TRBV4-1 combines with J gene TRBJ1-5; 7 nucleotides align to TRBD1. CDR3 length: 15 residues. V gave up 4 bases and J gave up 7 bases; unmatched junction bases: 10. The germline V gene encodes CDR1 MGHRA and CDR2 YSYEKL. The CDR3 sequence is CASSRNRDSGQPQHF. The CDR3 bases are TGCGCCAGCAGCCGGAACCGGGACAGTGGCCAGCCCCAGCATTTT.

The CDR3 coding sequence is TGCGCCAGCAGTCACCTCGGGACAGAAGAGAAAGAGACCCAGTACTTC. It translates to CASSHLGTEEKETQYF. The rearrangement links TRBV23-1 to TRBJ2-5, with 7 nucleotides matching TRBD1. TRBV23-1 is reported as an ORF; its role is uncertain. Losses at the gene ends were 3 bases for V and 3 bases for J; bases not matched to a gene: 10. This CDR3 spans 16 amino acids.

This sequence joins TRBV13 and TRBJ2-7, with a tentative D call TRBD1 (6 bases). The CDR3 contains 16 residues. V dropped 1 base and J dropped 3 bases, with 16 bases sitting between them. Germline values: CDR1 PRHDT, CDR2 FYEKMQ (reference sequence). The CDR3 loop is CASSLVGWQGNYEQYF. In DNA, the CDR3 is TGTGCCAGCAGCTTAGTAGGTTGGCAGGGGAACTACGAGCAGTACTTC.

This clone was observed a handful of times. The rearrangement uses TRBV5-1 and TRBJ1-1; unclear D gene. Germline V CDR1 and CDR2: SGHRS, YFSETQ. V dropped 0 bases and J dropped 0 bases, with 9 bases sitting between them. The CDR3 contains 15 residues. DNA of the CDR3: TGCGCCAGCAGCTTGGCCGGCCGGCTGAACACTGAAGCTTTCTTT. Protein product: CASSLAGRLNTEAFF.

The chain combines TRBV6-5 with TRBJ1-5; D unresolved. Germline-derived CDR1 and CDR2 are MNHEY and SVGAGI. Trimming took 6 bases from V and 7 from J, leaving 16 bases between them. The CDR3 spans 14 residues. Here the CDR3 reads CASSPRPVGQPQHF. CDR3 coding DNA: TGTGCCAGCAGCCCACGTCCCGTTGGGCAGCCCCAGCATTTT.

The genes are TRBV19 and TRBJ1-2; TRBD1 might be the D (5 bases). CDR3 length: 16 residues. Trimming removed 3 bases from V and 8 bases from J, with 22 bases in between. Germline CDR1 and CDR2: LNHDA and SQIVND (reference sequence). CDR3 nucleotides: TGTGCCAGTAGTATCCGCCAGGGTGCTAAGCTGATGGGCTACACCTTC. Amino acid sequence: CASSIRQGAKLMGYTF.

The rearrangement uses TRBV13 and TRBJ2-1; 7 bases line up with TRBD2. Germline values: CDR1 PRHDT, CDR2 FYEKMQ (reference sequence). The V segment lost 3 bases and the J segment 0 bases; nucleotides outside the gene matches: 8. The CDR3 loop spans 17 amino acids. Here the CDR3 reads CASSLSLAVSSYNEQFF. DNA of the CDR3: TGTGCCAGCAGCTTGAGTCTAGCGGTAAGCTCCTACAATGAGCAGTTCTTC.

This clone was observed once. The V and J genes are TRBV29-1 and TRBJ2-5; TRBD2 matches 13 bases. Per the germline V gene, CDR1 is SQVTM and CDR2 is ANQGSEA. This CDR3 region has 16 residues. V lost 7 bases to trimming and J lost 5 bases; unmatched junction nucleotides: 13. CDR3 DNA sequence: TGCAGCGACCTAGTCGTACTAGCGGGGGGGCGGGAGACCCAGTACTTC. Protein sequence: CSDLVVLAGGRETQYF.

The rearrangement links TRBV29-1 to TRBJ2-1, with TRBD2 matching over 8 bases. J gave up 0 bases and V 8 bases, and 9 bases lay outside the gene matches. The CDR3 covers 15 residues. The germline CDR1 and CDR2 sequences are SQVTM and ANQGSEA. CDR3 residues: CSTITGTSSYNEQFF. In DNA form, the CDR3 reads TGCAGCACTATTACCGGGACTAGCTCCTACAATGAGCAGTTCTTC.

The gene calls are TRBV6-5 and TRBJ1-1; D is possibly TRBD1 (5 bases). Trimming shortened V by 7 bases and J by 1 base, and 7 bases separated the two germline ends. CDR3 size: 12 residues. Germline V gene sequence: CDR1 MNHEY, CDR2 SVGAGI. The CDR3 loop is CASNQGNTEAFF. As DNA, the CDR3 is TGTGCCAGCAATCAGGGGAACACTGAAGCTTTCTTT.

This sequence joins TRBV4-1 and TRBJ2-7; a weak D match, TRBD2 (5 bases). The V gene's germline CDR1 is MGHRA and CDR2 YSYEKL. V shed 0 bases and J shed 6 bases, with 12 bases lying between them. This CDR3 region has 14 residues. This chain's CDR3 is CASSQDGGFREQYF. The DNA for the CDR3 is TGCGCCAGCAGCCAAGACGGCGGGTTTCGCGAGCAGTACTTC.

This clone was seen just once. The J gene is TRBJ2-1, the V gene TRBV9; a weak D match, TRBD2 (6 bases). The germline V gene has CDR1 SGDLS and CDR2 YYNGEE. The V end was cut by 3 bases, the J end by 0 bases, with 7 bases between. The CDR3 consists of 14 residues. DNA for the CDR3: TGTGCCAGCAGCGACGGGAGCTCCTACAATGAGCAGTTCTTC. It specifies CASSDGSSYNEQFF.

The J gene is TRBJ2-7, the V gene TRBV28; D may be TRBD1 (5 bases). The CDR3 is made up of 15 amino acids. CDR1 MDHEN and CDR2 SYDVKM come from the germline V gene. Trimming took off 2 bases at V and 1 base at J, with 12 bases between the two ends. DNA for the CDR3: TGTGCCAGCAGTTTAAGGGCAGGGCCTTCCTACGAGCAGTACTTC. It translates to CASSLRAGPSYEQYF.

This chain uses TRBV30 with TRBJ2-3, with 9 bases identical to TRBD2. The CDR3 is made up of 13 amino acids. The junction had 4 bases not matched to a gene; V was cut back by 8 bases and J by 1 base. Germline loops: CDR1 GTSNPN, CDR2 SVGIG (reference sequence). CDR3 amino acids: CAAGGPRTDTQYF. DNA of the CDR3: TGTGCCGCGGGGGGGCCCCGCACAGATACGCAGTATTTT.

The V and J genes are TRBV11-2 and TRBJ2-5; 15 positions agree with TRBD2. The CDR3 contains 16 residues. Trimming removed 5 bases from V and 2 bases from J; junction bases left unmatched: 3. The germline CDR1 and CDR2 sequences are SGHAT and FQNNGV. Here the CDR3 reads CASSPGLAGGQETQYF. The CDR3 bases are TGTGCCAGCAGCCCCGGACTAGCGGGGGGGCAAGAGACCCAGTACTTC.

The V gene is TRBV13, the J gene TRBJ2-2; D uncertain. V dropped 8 bases and J dropped 5 bases, with 9 bases sitting between them. The CDR3 has 12 amino acids. Germline assignment: CDR1 PRHDT and CDR2 FYEKMQ (reference sequence). The CDR3 DNA follows: TGTGCCAGCTATCAGGATACCGGGGAGCTGTTTTTT. This sequence encodes CASYQDTGELFF.

The chain has TRBV13 and TRBJ2-5, with 7 bases aligning to TRBD2. The CDR3 has 14 residues. V shed 7 bases, J shed 1 base, and the junction held 6 bases outside the gene matches. Germline V gene sequence: CDR1 PRHDT, CDR2 FYEKMQ (reference sequence). The DNA for the CDR3 is TGTGCCAGCACAAAAGCTAGCGGCCAAGAGACCCAGTACTTC. It is translated as CASTKASGQETQYF.

The chain recombines TRBV2 with TRBJ1-5, with D possibly TRBD1 on 5 matching bases. CDR1 is SNHLY, CDR2 FYNNEI, per germline. CDR3 size: 16 residues. Deletions cut 6 bases from V and 8 bases from J, with 23 bases between. The CDR3 coding sequence is TGTGCCAGCAGGGGGGTAGGGGAGGGCAGACTAAAGCCCCAGCATTTT. This encodes CASRGVGEGRLKPQHF.

The rearrangement links TRBV7-6 to TRBJ1-5; D not resolved. Between the trimmed V and J ends, which lost 1 base and 9 bases, there was a span of 10 bases. Germline-derived CDR1 and CDR2 are SGHVS and FNYEAQ. This CDR3 region has 13 residues. The CDR3 bases are TGTGCCAGCAGCTTAGACAATTATTCGCCCCAGCATTTT. It encodes CASSLDNYSPQHF.

Worth noting for this clone: Relative to the germline gene, one junction end is altered; a read error may explain this. The chain employs TRBV4-1 and TRBJ1-1, with 7 bases identical to TRBD1. Germline V CDR1 and CDR2: MGHRA, YSYEKL. The length of the CDR3 is 15 residues. CDR3 coding DNA: TGCGCCAGCGGACCCCTCGGACAGGCGAACTCTGAAGCTTTCTTT. Protein product: CASGPLGQANSEAFF.

This clone turned up a few times. This rearrangement joins TRBV29-1 to TRBJ2-7; no clear D gene. Germline V CDR1 and CDR2: SQVTM, ANQGSEA. The germline V and J ends were trimmed by 0 bases and 3 bases, with 9 bases remaining between them. This CDR3 has 13 amino acids. Here the CDR3 DNA reads TGCAGCGTTGAAGATGAAGGCGGCTACGAGCAGTACTTC. Translating it yields CSVEDEGGYEQYF.

Turning to this clone: Different DNA sequences within this sample yield the same CDR3. The chain employs TRBV9 and TRBJ1-2; 8 bases align to TRBD1. CDR3 size: 13 residues. The V segment lost 3 bases and the J segment 4 bases; nucleotides outside the gene matches: 2. Germline lookup yields CDR1 SGDLS and CDR2 YYNGEE. CDR3 nucleotide sequence: TGTGCCAGCAGCGGCGGGACAGGCTATGGCTACACCTTC. As protein: CASSGGTGYGYTF. Drawing the rest from reference TRBV9 and TRBJ1-2, the complete variable domain is DSGVTQTPKHLITATGQRVTLRCSPRSGDLSVYWYQQSLDQGLQFLIQYYNGEERAKGNILERFSAQQFPDLHSELNLSSLELGDSALYFCASSGGTGYGYTFGSGTRLTVV.

The chain uses TRBV5-1 and TRBJ2-6; no clear D gene. Germline assignment: CDR1 SGHRS and CDR2 YFSETQ. CDR3 length equals 15 residues. The V gene lost 4 bases and the J gene lost 0 bases, with 8 bases spanning the gap. The CDR3 DNA sequence: TGCGCCAGCAGCGCACCCAACTCTGGGGCCAACGTCCTGACTTTC. Translating it yields CASSAPNSGANVLTF.

A single count supports this clone. The J gene is TRBJ2-5, the V gene TRBV6-1; 10 nucleotides line up with TRBD2. The CDR3 is 16 amino acids. V lost 1 base to trimming and J lost 0 bases; unmatched junction nucleotides: 2. Germline V CDR1 and CDR2: MNHNS, SASEGT. The CDR3 coding sequence is TGTGCCAGCAGTGAAGGTCTAGCGGGGGACCAAGAGACCCAGTACTTC. Protein product: CASSEGLAGDQETQYF.

This chain joins TRBV27 and TRBJ1-6; 7 bases line up with TRBD1. V shed 5 bases and J 9 bases; nucleotides not matched to a gene: 7. Germline V gene data show CDR1 as MNHEY and CDR2 as SMNVEV (reference sequence). This CDR3 has 14 amino acids. The CDR3 loop reads CASSSNRGGSPLHF. The CDR3 nucleotides are TGTGCCAGCAGTAGTAACAGGGGCGGTTCACCCCTCCACTTT.

V usage is TRBV6-5 and J usage is TRBJ2-5; TRBD2 matches at 10 bases. This CDR3 contains 16 residues. CDR1 is MNHEY and CDR2 is SVGAGI in the germline V gene. The V segment lost 2 bases and the J segment 1 base; nucleotides outside the gene matches: 4. CDR3 residues: CASSYGLAGVQETQYF. The CDR3, as DNA: TGTGCCAGCAGTTACGGGCTAGCGGGGGTCCAAGAGACCCAGTACTTC.

The rearrangement joins TRBV10-3 to TRBJ2-6; D remains ambiguous. The CDR3 sequence is 13 residues long. The germline V gene encodes CDR1 ENHRY and CDR2 SYGVKD. The ends were cut back, 3 bases at V and 3 bases at J, with 3 bases in the middle. The CDR3 DNA follows: TGTGCCATCAGTGACGTTGGGGCCAACGTCCTGACTTTC. Encoded protein: CAISDVGANVLTF.